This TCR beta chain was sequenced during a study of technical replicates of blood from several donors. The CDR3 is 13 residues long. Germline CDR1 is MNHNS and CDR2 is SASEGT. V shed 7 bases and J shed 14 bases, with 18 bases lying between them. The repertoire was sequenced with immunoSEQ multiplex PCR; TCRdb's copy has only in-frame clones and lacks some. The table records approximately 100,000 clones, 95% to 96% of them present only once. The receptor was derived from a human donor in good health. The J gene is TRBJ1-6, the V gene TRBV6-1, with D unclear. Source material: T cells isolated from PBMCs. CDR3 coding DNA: TGTGCCAGCACCTGGGGAGAGAATTCGGCCCTCCACTTT. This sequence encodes CASTWGENSALHF.